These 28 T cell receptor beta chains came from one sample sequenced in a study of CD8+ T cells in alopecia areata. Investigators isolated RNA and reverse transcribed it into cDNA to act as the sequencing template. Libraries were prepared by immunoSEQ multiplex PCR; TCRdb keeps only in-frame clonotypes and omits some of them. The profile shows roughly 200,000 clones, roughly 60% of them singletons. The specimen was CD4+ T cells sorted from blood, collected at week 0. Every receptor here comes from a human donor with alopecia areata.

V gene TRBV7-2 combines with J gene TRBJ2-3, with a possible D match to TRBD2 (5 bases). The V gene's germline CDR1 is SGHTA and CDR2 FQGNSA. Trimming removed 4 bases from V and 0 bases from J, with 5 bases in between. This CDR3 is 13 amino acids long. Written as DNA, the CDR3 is TGTGCCAGCAGCTCGGGGAGCACAGATACGCAGTATTTT. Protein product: CASSSGSTDTQYF.

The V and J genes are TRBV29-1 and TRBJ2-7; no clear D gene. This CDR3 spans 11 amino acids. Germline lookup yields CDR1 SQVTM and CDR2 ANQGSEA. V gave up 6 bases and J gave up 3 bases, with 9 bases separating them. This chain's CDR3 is CSVELDYEQYF. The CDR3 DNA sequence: TGCAGCGTAGAGCTGGACTACGAGCAGTACTTC.

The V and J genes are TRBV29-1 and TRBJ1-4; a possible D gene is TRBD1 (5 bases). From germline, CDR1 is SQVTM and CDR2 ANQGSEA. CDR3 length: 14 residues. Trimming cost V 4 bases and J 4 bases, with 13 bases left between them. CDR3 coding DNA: TGCAGCGTTGCCCAGGGAAGTGGTAATGAAAAACTGTTTTTT. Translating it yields CSVAQGSGNEKLFF.

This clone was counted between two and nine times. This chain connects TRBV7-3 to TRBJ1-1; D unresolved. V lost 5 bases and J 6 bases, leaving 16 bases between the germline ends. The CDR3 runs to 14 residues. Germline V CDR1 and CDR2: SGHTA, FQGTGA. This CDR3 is CASSLDNRGAEAFF. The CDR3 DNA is TGTGCCAGCAGCCTCGATAATCGGGGAGCTGAAGCTTTCTTT. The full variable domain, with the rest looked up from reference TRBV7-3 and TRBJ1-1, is GAGVSQTPSNKVTEKGKYVELRCDPISGHTALYWYRQSLGQGPEFLIYFQGTGAADDSGLPNDRFFAVRPEGSVSTLKIQRTERGDSAVYLCASSLDNRGAEAFFGQGTRLTVV.

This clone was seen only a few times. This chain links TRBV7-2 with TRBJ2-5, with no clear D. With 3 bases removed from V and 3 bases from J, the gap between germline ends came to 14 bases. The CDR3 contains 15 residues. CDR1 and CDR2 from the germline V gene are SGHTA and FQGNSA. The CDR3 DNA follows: TGTGCCAGCAGCTTCCTCGCTACAGCAAAAGAGACCCAGTACTTC. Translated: CASSFLATAKETQYF.

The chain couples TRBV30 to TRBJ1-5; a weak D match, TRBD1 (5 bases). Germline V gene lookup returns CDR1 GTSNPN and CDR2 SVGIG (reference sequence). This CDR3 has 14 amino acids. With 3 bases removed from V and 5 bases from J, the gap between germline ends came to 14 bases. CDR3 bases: TGTGCCTGGAGCACCCGGCAGGGCGATCAGCCCCAGCATTTT. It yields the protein CAWSTRQGDQPQHF.

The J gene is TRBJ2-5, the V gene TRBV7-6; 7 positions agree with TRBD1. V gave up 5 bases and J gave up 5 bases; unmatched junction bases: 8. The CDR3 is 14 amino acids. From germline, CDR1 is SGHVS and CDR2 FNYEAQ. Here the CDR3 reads CASSPLDRVETQYF. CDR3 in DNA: TGTGCCAGCAGCCCGTTAGACAGGGTGGAGACCCAGTACTTC.

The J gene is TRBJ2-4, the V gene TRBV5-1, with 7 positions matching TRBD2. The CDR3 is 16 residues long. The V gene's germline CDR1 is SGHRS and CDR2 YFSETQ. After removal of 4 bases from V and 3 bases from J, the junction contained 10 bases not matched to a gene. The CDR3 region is CASSPNSPGGKNIQYF. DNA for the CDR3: TGCGCCAGCAGCCCCAATTCTCCGGGGGGCAAAAACATTCAGTACTTC.

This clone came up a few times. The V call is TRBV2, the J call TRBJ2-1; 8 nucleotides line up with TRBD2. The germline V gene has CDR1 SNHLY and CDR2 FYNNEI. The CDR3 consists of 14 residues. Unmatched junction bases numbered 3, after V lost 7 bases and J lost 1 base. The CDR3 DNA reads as TGTGCCAGCATGCTAGCGGGTTCCTACAATGAGCAGTTCTTC. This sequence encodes CASMLAGSYNEQFF.

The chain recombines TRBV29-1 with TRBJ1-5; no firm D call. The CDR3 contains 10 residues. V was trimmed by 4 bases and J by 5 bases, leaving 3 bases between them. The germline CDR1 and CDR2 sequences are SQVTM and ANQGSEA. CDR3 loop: CSVGDQPQHF. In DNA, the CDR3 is TGCAGCGTTGGCGATCAGCCCCAGCATTTT.

The CDR3 DNA is TGTGCCACCAGCAGCGGCTGGAGGGAACCCTACGAGCAGTACTTC. Translated: CATSSGWREPYEQYF. The V call is TRBV15, the J call TRBJ2-7; a weak D match, TRBD2 (6 bases). V was cut by 3 bases and J by 2 bases, with 14 bases left in between. Germline V gives CDR1 LNHNV, CDR2 YYDKDF (reference sequence). The CDR3 covers 15 residues.

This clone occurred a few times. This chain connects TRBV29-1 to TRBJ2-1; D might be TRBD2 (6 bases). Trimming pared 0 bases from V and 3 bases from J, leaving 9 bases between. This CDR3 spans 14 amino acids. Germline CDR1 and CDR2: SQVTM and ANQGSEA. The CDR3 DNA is TGCAGCGTTGAAGAGCTGGACTACTACAATGAGCAGTTCTTC. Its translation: CSVEELDYYNEQFF.

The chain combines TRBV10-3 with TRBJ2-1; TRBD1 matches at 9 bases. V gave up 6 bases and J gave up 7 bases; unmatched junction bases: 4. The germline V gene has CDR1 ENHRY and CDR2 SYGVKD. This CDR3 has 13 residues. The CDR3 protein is CAISLGQGNEQFF. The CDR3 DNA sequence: TGTGCCATCAGCTTAGGACAGGGGAATGAGCAGTTCTTC.

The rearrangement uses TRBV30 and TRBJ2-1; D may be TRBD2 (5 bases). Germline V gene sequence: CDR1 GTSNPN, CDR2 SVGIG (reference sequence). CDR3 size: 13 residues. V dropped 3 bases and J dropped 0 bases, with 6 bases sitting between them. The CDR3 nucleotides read TGTGCCTGGAGCGCGGGCTCCTACAATGAGCAGTTCTTC. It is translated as CAWSAGSYNEQFF.

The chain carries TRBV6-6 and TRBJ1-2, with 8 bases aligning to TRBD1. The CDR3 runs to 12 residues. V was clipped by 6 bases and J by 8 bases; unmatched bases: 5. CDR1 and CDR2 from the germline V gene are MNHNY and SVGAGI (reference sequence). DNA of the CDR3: TGTGCCAGCAGAAGAGACAGGGGAGGCTACACCTTC. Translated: CASRRDRGGYTF.

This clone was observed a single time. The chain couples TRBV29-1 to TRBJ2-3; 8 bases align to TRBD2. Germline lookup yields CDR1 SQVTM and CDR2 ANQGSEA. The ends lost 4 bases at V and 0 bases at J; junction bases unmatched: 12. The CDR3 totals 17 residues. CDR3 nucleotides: TGCAGCGTTGCGGGAGTCTCACAGCGGGGGAGCACAGATACGCAGTATTTT. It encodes CSVAGVSQRGSTDTQYF.

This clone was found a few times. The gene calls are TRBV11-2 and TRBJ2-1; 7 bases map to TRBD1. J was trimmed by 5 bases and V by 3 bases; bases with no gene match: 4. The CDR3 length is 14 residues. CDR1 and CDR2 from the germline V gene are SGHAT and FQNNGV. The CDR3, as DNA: TGTGCCAGCAGCTTCGACAGGGTTAACAATGAGCAGTTCTTC. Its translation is CASSFDRVNNEQFF. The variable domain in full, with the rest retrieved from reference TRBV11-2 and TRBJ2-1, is EAGVAQSPRYKIIEKRQSVAFWCNPISGHATLYWYQQILGQGPKLLIQFQNNGVVDDSQLPKDRFSAERLKGVDSTLKIQPAKLEDSAVYLCASSFDRVNNEQFFGPGTRLTVL.

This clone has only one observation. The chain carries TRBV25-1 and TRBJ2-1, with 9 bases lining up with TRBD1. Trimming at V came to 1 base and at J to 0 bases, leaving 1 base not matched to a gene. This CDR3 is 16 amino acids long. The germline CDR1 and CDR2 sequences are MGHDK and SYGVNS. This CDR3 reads CASSESTGGSYNEQFF. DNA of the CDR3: TGTGCCAGCAGTGAATCGACAGGGGGCTCCTACAATGAGCAGTTCTTC. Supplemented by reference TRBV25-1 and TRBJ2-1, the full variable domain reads EADIYQTPRYLVIGTGKKITLECSQTMGHDKMYWYQQDPGMELHLIHYSYGVNSTEKGDLSSESTVSRIRTEHFPLTLESARPSHTSQYLCASSESTGGSYNEQFFGPGTRLTVL.

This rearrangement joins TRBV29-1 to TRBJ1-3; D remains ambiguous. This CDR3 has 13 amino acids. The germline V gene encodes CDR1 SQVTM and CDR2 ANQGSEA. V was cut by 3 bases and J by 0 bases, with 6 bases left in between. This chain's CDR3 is CSVEKSSGNTIYF. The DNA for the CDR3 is TGCAGCGTTGAGAAAAGCTCTGGAAACACCATATATTTT. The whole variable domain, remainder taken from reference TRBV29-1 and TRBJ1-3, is SAVISQKPSRDICQRGTSLTIQCQVDSQVTMMFWYRQQPGQSLTLIATANQGSEATYESGFVIDKFPISRPNLTFSTLTVSNMSPEDSSIYLCSVEKSSGNTIYFGEGSWLTVV.

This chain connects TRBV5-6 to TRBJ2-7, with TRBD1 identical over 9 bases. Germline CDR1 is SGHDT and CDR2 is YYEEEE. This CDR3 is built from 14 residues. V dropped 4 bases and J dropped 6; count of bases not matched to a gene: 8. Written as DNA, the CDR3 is TGTGCCAGCAGCCAAGGACAGGGGACGGTCGAGCAGTACTTC. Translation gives CASSQGQGTVEQYF.

For the CDR3, the DNA is TGCAGCGTTGCGACAGGAACCCAGTTCTTC. Translation: CSVATGTQFF. V is TRBV29-1 and J is TRBJ2-1; a possible D gene is TRBD1 (6 bases). Trimming pared 4 bases from V and 13 bases from J, leaving 11 bases between. The CDR3 loop spans 10 amino acids. Germline CDR1 is SQVTM and CDR2 is ANQGSEA.

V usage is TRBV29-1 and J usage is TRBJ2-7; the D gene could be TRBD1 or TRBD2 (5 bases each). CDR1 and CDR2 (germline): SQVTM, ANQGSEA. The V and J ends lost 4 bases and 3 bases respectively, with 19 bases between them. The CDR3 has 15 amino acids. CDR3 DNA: TGCAGCGTTGGTCTTCGGGGCCCACCGGGCTACGAGCAGTACTTC. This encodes CSVGLRGPPGYEQYF.

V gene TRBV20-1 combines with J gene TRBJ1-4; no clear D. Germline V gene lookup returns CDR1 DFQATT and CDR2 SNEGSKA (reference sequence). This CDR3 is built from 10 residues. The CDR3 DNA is TGCGGAGCGAGGGTCGAAAAACTGTTTTTT. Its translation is CGARVEKLFF.

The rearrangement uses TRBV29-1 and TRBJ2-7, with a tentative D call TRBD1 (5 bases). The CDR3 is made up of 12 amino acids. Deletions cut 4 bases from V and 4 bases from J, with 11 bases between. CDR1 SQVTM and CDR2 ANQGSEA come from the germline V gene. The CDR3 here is CSVVTDLYEQYF. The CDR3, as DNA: TGCAGCGTTGTGACAGACCTTTACGAGCAGTACTTC.

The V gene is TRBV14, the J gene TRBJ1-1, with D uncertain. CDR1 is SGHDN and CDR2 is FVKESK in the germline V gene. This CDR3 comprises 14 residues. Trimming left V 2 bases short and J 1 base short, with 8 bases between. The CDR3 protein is CASSQTTANTEAFF. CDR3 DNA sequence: TGTGCCAGCAGCCAAACAACAGCGAACACTGAAGCTTTCTTT.

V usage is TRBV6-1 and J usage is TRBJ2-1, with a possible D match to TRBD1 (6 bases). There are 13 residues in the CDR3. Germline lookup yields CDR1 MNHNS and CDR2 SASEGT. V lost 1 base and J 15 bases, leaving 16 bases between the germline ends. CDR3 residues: CASSEVGAPFTFF. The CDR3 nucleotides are TGTGCCAGCAGTGAAGTGGGGGCACCCTTTACGTTCTTC.

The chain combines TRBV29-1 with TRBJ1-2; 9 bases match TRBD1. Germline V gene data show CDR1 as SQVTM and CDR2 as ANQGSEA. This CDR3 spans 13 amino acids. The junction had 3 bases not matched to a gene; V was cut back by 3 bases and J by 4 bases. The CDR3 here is CSVEGQGGYGYTF. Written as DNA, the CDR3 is TGCAGCGTTGAGGGACAGGGTGGCTATGGCTACACCTTC.

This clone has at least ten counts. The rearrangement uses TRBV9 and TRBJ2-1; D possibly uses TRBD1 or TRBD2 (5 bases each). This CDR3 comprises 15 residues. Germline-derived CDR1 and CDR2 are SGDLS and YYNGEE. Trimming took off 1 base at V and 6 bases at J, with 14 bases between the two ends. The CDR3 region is CASSVRGALLNEQFF. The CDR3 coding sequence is TGTGCCAGCAGCGTAAGAGGGGCCCTACTCAATGAGCAGTTCTTC.